The TCR beta chain under discussion was sequenced for a study of blood T cells in healthy people across ages. Looking at the study overall: Through template switching, about one barcoded beta molecule was captured per two T cells, as measured in model experiments. Findings and caveats of the study: One million T cells yielded diversity estimates that were considered underestimates. Relative to aged donors, long-lived donors carried more naive CD4+ cells and displayed higher diversity. TCR beta diversity tracked closely with naive T cell percentage.

Points on this clonotype: Antigen: not known.

Through a sample-barcoded 5' primer and a J-beta primer mix, a second PCR was run for about 7 to 12 cycles. In TCRdb, the 5' RACE reads were re-called with MiXCR into one record per CDR3 protein. Among roughly 1,100,000 distinct CDR3 sequences listed, around 25% were seen once. These data also featured in a second study, about T cells of mothers and their children.

This clonotype was obtained from a girl between 2 and 10 years old in good health. The sequencing input was blood.

The CDR3 protein is CASSGTVAAGELFF. DNA for the CDR3: TGTGCCAGCAGCGGGACAGTCGCCGCCGGGGAGCTGTTTTTT. J is TRBJ2-2 and V is TRBV2; 7 bases line up with TRBD1. Per germline, CDR1 SNHLY and CDR2 FYNNEI. V shed 6 bases, J shed 6 bases, and the junction held 7 bases outside the gene matches. The length of the CDR3 is 14 residues.